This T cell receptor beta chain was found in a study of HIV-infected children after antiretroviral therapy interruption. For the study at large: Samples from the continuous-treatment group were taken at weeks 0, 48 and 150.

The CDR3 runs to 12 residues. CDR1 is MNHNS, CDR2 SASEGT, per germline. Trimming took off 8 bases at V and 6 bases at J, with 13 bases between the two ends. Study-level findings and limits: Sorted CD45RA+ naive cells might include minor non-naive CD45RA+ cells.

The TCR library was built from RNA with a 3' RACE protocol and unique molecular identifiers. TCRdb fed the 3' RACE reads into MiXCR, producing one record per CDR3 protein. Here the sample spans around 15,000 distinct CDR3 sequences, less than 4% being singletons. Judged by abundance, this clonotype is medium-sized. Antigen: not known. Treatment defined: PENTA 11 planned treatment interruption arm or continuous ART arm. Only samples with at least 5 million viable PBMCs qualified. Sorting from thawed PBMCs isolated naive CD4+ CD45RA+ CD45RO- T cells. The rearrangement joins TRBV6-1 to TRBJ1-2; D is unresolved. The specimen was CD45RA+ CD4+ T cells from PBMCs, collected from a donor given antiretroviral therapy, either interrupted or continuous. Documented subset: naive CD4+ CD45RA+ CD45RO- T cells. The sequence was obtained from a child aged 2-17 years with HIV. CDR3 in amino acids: CASSGVRDGYTF. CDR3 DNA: TGTGCCAGCTCCGGGGTGAGGGATGGCTACACCTTC.